These T cell receptor beta chains were read from a single sample in a study of blood T cell repertoires in COVID-19. Profiling relied on immunoSEQ multiplex PCR, and the TCRdb table lists in-frame clones only, not all of them. The sample lists 250,000 to 350,000 clones, 70% to 90% occurring once. The source material was PBMCs or T cells enriched from blood (not recorded which). The receptors were sampled from a woman in her twenties or thirties who had recovered from COVID-19. CDR3s include the opening cysteine and the closing phenylalanine or tryptophan. Each record gives: clone size, D gene, V gene, J gene, CDR3 DNA, CDR3 protein. D genes are given only for firm matches. Size is stated for part of the rows, as once, few or many counts, or as a class when the clone is expanded.

size: -
D: -
V: TRBV19
J: TRBJ1-5
DNA: TGTGCCAGTAGTATAGTCGGGCAGCCCCAGCATTTT
CDR3: CASSIVGQPQHF

size: -
D: -
V: TRBV7-8
J: TRBJ2-7
DNA: TGTGCCAGCAGCCCAAGCAGGGGATGGGCCTACGAGCAGTACTTC
CDR3: CASSPSRGWAYEQYF

size: few
D: -
V: TRBV7-2
J: TRBJ1-1
DNA: TGTGCCAGCAGCTTAGGGACTGCGTCCGGGGGAGCTTTCTTT
CDR3: CASSLGTASGGAFF

size: -
D: -
V: TRBV3-1/TRBV3-2
J: TRBJ1-3
DNA: TGTGCCAGCAGCCAATTGAGCTCTGGAAACACCATATATTTT
CDR3: CASSQLSSGNTIYF

size: -
D: TRBD2
V: TRBV30
J: TRBJ2-5
DNA: TGTGCCTGGAGTGGAATGGGACTAGCGGGGGTGAAGACCCAGTACTTC
CDR3: CAWSGMGLAGVKTQYF

size: -
D: -
V: TRBV30
J: TRBJ1-6
DNA: TGTGCCTGGAGTTATCAGGCGAGCTCCTATAATTCACCCCTCCACTTT
CDR3: CAWSYQASSYNSPLHF

size: -
D: -
V: TRBV7-2
J: TRBJ1-3
DNA: TGTGCCAGCAGCTCAACATCTGACTCTGGAAACACCATATATTTT
CDR3: CASSSTSDSGNTIYF

size: -
D: -
V: TRBV2
J: TRBJ1-2
DNA: TGTGCCAGCAGTGAAGTGACAGCTGCCTATGGCTACACCTTC
CDR3: CASSEVTAAYGYTF

size: -
D: -
V: TRBV3-1/TRBV3-2
J: TRBJ2-1
DNA: TGTGCCAGCAGCCAAGTCTTCAATGAGCAGTTCTTC
CDR3: CASSQVFNEQFF

size: -
D: TRBD1
V: TRBV7-2
J: TRBJ1-2
DNA: TGTGCCAGCAGCCCGCGGGACAGGATGCTCTATGGCTACACCTTC
CDR3: CASSPRDRMLYGYTF

size: -
D: -
V: TRBV7-9
J: TRBJ1-6
DNA: TGTGCCAGCAGCTTAATGGAGCAGGGCCCGAGCTCCTATAATTCACCCCTCCACTTT
CDR3: CASSLMEQGPSSYNSPLHF

size: -
D: -
V: TRBV9
J: TRBJ2-7
DNA: TGTGCCAGCAGCGAGGTGGTGGGGGGCGAGCAGTACTTC
CDR3: CASSEVVGGEQYF

size: -
D: -
V: TRBV7-9
J: TRBJ1-2
DNA: TGTGCCAGCAGCTTAGCGGCAGGGCATGGCTACACCTTC
CDR3: CASSLAAGHGYTF

size: few
D: -
V: TRBV7-9
J: TRBJ2-7
DNA: TGTGCCAGCAGCTCTGGACAGACCTACGAGCAGTACTTC
CDR3: CASSSGQTYEQYF

size: -
D: TRBD1
V: TRBV3-1/TRBV3-2
J: TRBJ1-5
DNA: TGTGCCAGCAGCCAAGGGAGACAGGGTAGACAGCCCCAGCATTTT
CDR3: CASSQGRQGRQPQHF

size: -
D: -
V: TRBV4-2
J: TRBJ1-6
DNA: TGTGCCAGCAGCCAAGACTCAGATTCACCCCTCCACTTT
CDR3: CASSQDSDSPLHF

size: -
D: -
V: TRBV3-1/TRBV3-2
J: TRBJ2-5
DNA: TGTGCCAGCAGCGCCAGGGGTGTGAGTGGAGAGACCCAGTACTTC
CDR3: CASSARGVSGETQYF

size: few
D: TRBD1
V: TRBV5-1
J: TRBJ1-1
DNA: TGCGCCAGCAGCCCGGGACAGCGAACCTTGAACACTGAAGCTTTCTTT
CDR3: CASSPGQRTLNTEAFF

size: -
D: -
V: TRBV7-3
J: TRBJ1-3
DNA: TGTGCCAGCAGCCCCCAGGAGGGTGGAAACACCATATATTTT
CDR3: CASSPQEGGNTIYF

size: -
D: -
V: TRBV6-4
J: TRBJ1-5
DNA: TGTGCCAGCAGTGAACAGTCAGGGGTAAATCAGCCCCAGCATTTT
CDR3: CASSEQSGVNQPQHF

size: -
D: TRBD1
V: TRBV19
J: TRBJ1-4
DNA: TGTGCCAGTAGTTTAACAGGGGCAACTAATGAAAAACTGTTTTTT
CDR3: CASSLTGATNEKLFF

size: -
D: -
V: TRBV7-9
J: TRBJ1-1
DNA: TGTGCCAGCAGCCTAATAGGGACTGACACTGAAGCTTTCTTT
CDR3: CASSLIGTDTEAFF

size: -
D: -
V: TRBV19
J: TRBJ1-2
DNA: TGTGCCAGTAGTATTCTGGGTTCAGGGGGCTACACCTTC
CDR3: CASSILGSGGYTF

size: -
D: -
V: TRBV10-3
J: TRBJ2-5
DNA: TGTGCCATCACCCGGGTCCGAACAGGACAAGAGACCCAGTACTTC
CDR3: CAITRVRTGQETQYF

size: -
D: TRBD1
V: TRBV4-2
J: TRBJ1-4
DNA: TGTGCCAGCAGCTTATGGACAGGTACTAATGAAAAACTGTTTTTT
CDR3: CASSLWTGTNEKLFF

size: -
D: -
V: TRBV4-3
J: TRBJ1-2
DNA: TGCGCCAGCAGCCAAGGACAGACACCAACTAACTATGGCTACACCTTC
CDR3: CASSQGQTPTNYGYTF

size: -
D: TRBD1
V: TRBV12-5
J: TRBJ1-5
DNA: TGTGCTAGTGGTTTGGCCGGACAGGGCAATCAGCCCCAGCATTTT
CDR3: CASGLAGQGNQPQHF

size: -
D: -
V: TRBV11-2
J: TRBJ1-1
DNA: TGTGCCAGCAGCTCCGACGCGGCCCGGGGTTTCTTT
CDR3: CASSSDAARGFF

size: -
D: TRBD1
V: TRBV6-4
J: TRBJ1-1
DNA: TGTGCCAGCAGTGTTGTTACAGAACAGGGGGCTGTCGGGAGCACTGAAGCTTTCTTT
CDR3: CASSVVTEQGAVGSTEAFF

size: -
D: -
V: TRBV5-1
J: TRBJ2-3
DNA: TGCGCCAGCAGCTCGGGTCAAGGAGGAACAGATACGCAGTATTTT
CDR3: CASSSGQGGTDTQYF

size: -
D: -
V: TRBV6-2/TRBV6-3
J: TRBJ1-5
DNA: TGTGCCAGCAGTTTGGACAGCGGCAATCAGCCCCAGCATTTT
CDR3: CASSLDSGNQPQHF

size: -
D: TRBD1
V: TRBV27
J: TRBJ2-7
DNA: TGTGCCAGCAGTCTATCGGGACAGGTCTACGAGCAGTACTTC
CDR3: CASSLSGQVYEQYF

size: once
D: TRBD1
V: TRBV7-9
J: TRBJ1-1
DNA: TGTGCCAGCAGCGCAGACGACAGGGGGAACACTGAAGCTTTCTTT
CDR3: CASSADDRGNTEAFF

size: -
D: TRBD1
V: TRBV5-1
J: TRBJ1-1
DNA: TGCGCCAGCAGCCAGGGACAGCGAGGAGCGAACACTGAAGCTTTCTTT
CDR3: CASSQGQRGANTEAFF

size: -
D: TRBD2
V: TRBV7-9
J: TRBJ2-3
DNA: TGTGCCAGCAGCTTAGGGAGCGGGGTCTTAGATACGCAGTATTTT
CDR3: CASSLGSGVLDTQYF